The next 15 T cell receptor beta chains were all read from a single sample in a study of T cells after yellow fever vaccination. In TCRdb, the 5' RACE reads were re-called with MiXCR into one record per CDR3 protein. The sample lists some 120,000 distinct CDR3 sequences, around 8% seen once, with approximately 24% in the top ten. The sample in question was CD8+ T cells sorted from PBMCs, obtained 45 days after the yellow fever booster vaccination. These TCRs come from a man under 40 who received the YFV17D yellow fever vaccine.

This clonotype was observed many times. The chain carries TRBV27 and TRBJ1-6; maybe TRBD1 (6 bases). The CDR3 runs 16 residues. Germline V gene data show CDR1 as MNHEY and CDR2 as SMNVEV (reference sequence). V lost 4 bases to trimming and J lost 9 bases, with 19 bases between them. The CDR3 bases are TGTGCCAGCAGTTCTTCCCCCGGGACATCCATTTCACCCCTCCACTTT. Protein product: CASSSSPGTSISPLHF.

This clonotype was counted many times. The chain is built from TRBV5-1 and TRBJ2-5, with unresolved D. Trimming stripped 4 bases from V and 5 bases from J, with 9 bases between. The CDR3 length is 12 residues. Germline-derived CDR1 and CDR2 are SGHRS and YFSETQ. This CDR3 reads CASSGIVETQYF. In nucleotides, the CDR3 is TGCGCCAGCAGCGGTATAGTGGAGACCCAGTACTTC.

This clonotype was counted many times. V and J are TRBV5-1 and TRBJ2-7; D possibly corresponds to TRBD2 (6 bases). Germline V gene sequence: CDR1 SGHRS, CDR2 YFSETQ. The CDR3 spans 16 residues. V was pared by 4 bases and J by 0 bases, with 17 bases between. For the CDR3, the DNA is TGCGCCAGCAGCCCGGGAGATAGCGACAGCTCCTACGAGCAGTACTTC. It translates to CASSPGDSDSSYEQYF.

This clonotype was seen at least ten times. The chain combines TRBV20-1 with TRBJ2-2; 8 positions match TRBD2. Per germline, CDR1 DFQATT and CDR2 SNEGSKA (reference sequence). Unmatched junction bases numbered 7, after V lost 3 bases and J lost 4 bases. The CDR3 contains 15 residues. The CDR3 region is CSASLSGRGTGELFF. As DNA, the CDR3 is TGCAGTGCTAGCCTAAGCGGGAGAGGCACCGGGGAGCTGTTTTTT.

The chain couples TRBV15 to TRBJ2-7; D possibly corresponds to TRBD2 (7 bases). Per germline, CDR1 LNHNV and CDR2 YYDKDF (reference sequence). V lost 5 bases and J 4 bases, leaving 15 bases between the germline ends. The CDR3 extends over 14 amino acids. The CDR3 DNA reads as TGTGCCACCAGCTATGGGGGGGCAGAGTACGAGCAGTACTTC. Translation: CATSYGGAEYEQYF.

This sequence joins TRBV7-2 and TRBJ2-7, with 8 bases matching TRBD2. The ends lost 5 bases at V and 3 bases at J; junction bases unmatched: 9. The V gene's germline CDR1 is SGHTA and CDR2 FQGNSA. This CDR3 spans 15 amino acids. CDR3 residues: CASSAPGGTFYEQYF. In DNA, the CDR3 is TGTGCCAGCAGCGCCCCGGGAGGGACCTTCTACGAGCAGTACTTC.

This clonotype appeared many times. This chain uses TRBV5-5 with TRBJ2-4, with D perhaps TRBD2 (6 bases). The V gene's germline CDR1 is SGHKS and CDR2 YYEKEE (reference sequence). The CDR3 length is 15 residues. Trimming cost V 4 bases and J 1 base, with 12 bases left between them. The CDR3 bases are TGTGCCAGCAGCGGGACCCGGGGGGCCAAAAACATTCAGTACTTC. Encoded protein: CASSGTRGAKNIQYF.

The table lists this clonotype with a few counts. The J gene is TRBJ2-3, the V gene TRBV27; D ambiguous. Germline lookup yields CDR1 MNHEY and CDR2 SMNVEV (reference sequence). V lost 2 bases, J lost 8 bases, and 20 bases lay in between. CDR3 length: 16 amino acids. The CDR3, as DNA: TGTGCCAGCAGTTTACCCTTCGGACCGGTCGTAAGTACGCAGTATTTT. The encoded protein is CASSLPFGPVVSTQYF.

This clonotype was seen a few times. This sequence joins TRBV20-1 and TRBJ2-3, with D unclear. There are 16 residues in the CDR3. Germline loops: CDR1 DFQATT, CDR2 SNEGSKA (reference sequence). Between the trimmed V and J ends, which lost 4 bases and 2 bases, there was a span of 19 bases. CDR3 nucleotides: TGCAGTGCTACCAGACTGGGAACGGATGTCACAGATACGCAGTATTTT. It codes for CSATRLGTDVTDTQYF.

This clonotype came up a few times. The chain has TRBV27 and TRBJ2-1, with TRBD1 identical over 11 bases. Germline trimming cut 6 bases from V and 8 bases from J; bases unmatched to any gene: 6. Germline V gene data show CDR1 as MNHEY and CDR2 as SMNVEV (reference sequence). The CDR3 contains 14 residues. CDR3 sequence: CASRGTGGRYEQFF. The DNA of the CDR3 is TGTGCCAGCAGAGGGACAGGGGGGAGGTATGAGCAGTTCTTC.

The J gene is TRBJ2-7, the V gene TRBV20-1; D uncertain. Trimming took off 7 bases at V and 2 bases at J, with 15 bases between the two ends. The CDR3 runs 13 residues. Germline CDR1 is DFQATT and CDR2 is SNEGSKA (reference sequence). CDR3 in amino acids: CSGRSSTTYEQYF. The CDR3 region has the DNA TGCAGTGGGCGGAGTTCCACCACCTACGAGCAGTACTTC.

V usage is TRBV2 and J usage is TRBJ2-1; TRBD2 agrees at 9 bases. The CDR3 sequence is 13 residues long. The V segment lost 8 bases and the J segment 7 bases; nucleotides outside the gene matches: 6. Germline CDR1 is SNHLY and CDR2 is FYNNEI. The CDR3 region has the DNA TGTGCCAGCCTGGGACTAGCTGGGAATGAGCAGTTCTTC. It translates to CASLGLAGNEQFF.

In its sample, this clonotype was seen many times. This rearrangement joins TRBV10-2 to TRBJ2-3; possible D gene TRBD2, 5 bases. CDR1 is WSHSY and CDR2 is SAAADI in the germline V gene. This CDR3 has 12 residues. Trimming removed 3 bases at V and 5 bases at J, with 6 bases between. CDR3 DNA sequence: TGCGCCAGCAGTGAAGGAGGAGATACGCAGTATTTT. This encodes CASSEGGDTQYF.

The table lists this clonotype with many counts. This chain connects TRBV20-1 to TRBJ1-6; 7 bases agree with TRBD1. Germline V gene data show CDR1 as DFQATT and CDR2 as SNEGSKA (reference sequence). This CDR3 has 15 residues. Unmatched junction bases numbered 9, after V lost 0 bases and J lost 10 bases. CDR3 amino acids: CSARDLDREASPLHF. CDR3 in DNA: TGCAGTGCTAGAGATTTAGACAGGGAGGCATCACCCCTCCACTTT.

In its sample, this clonotype was seen a few times. V and J are TRBV19 and TRBJ1-5; 7 positions match TRBD1. The germline gives CDR1 LNHDA, CDR2 SQIVND (reference sequence). The CDR3 has 15 residues. V lost 7 bases to trimming and J lost 3 bases; unmatched junction nucleotides: 9. CDR3: CASNPGQFYNQPQHF. CDR3 nucleotides: TGTGCCAGTAATCCGGGACAGTTCTACAATCAGCCCCAGCATTTT.